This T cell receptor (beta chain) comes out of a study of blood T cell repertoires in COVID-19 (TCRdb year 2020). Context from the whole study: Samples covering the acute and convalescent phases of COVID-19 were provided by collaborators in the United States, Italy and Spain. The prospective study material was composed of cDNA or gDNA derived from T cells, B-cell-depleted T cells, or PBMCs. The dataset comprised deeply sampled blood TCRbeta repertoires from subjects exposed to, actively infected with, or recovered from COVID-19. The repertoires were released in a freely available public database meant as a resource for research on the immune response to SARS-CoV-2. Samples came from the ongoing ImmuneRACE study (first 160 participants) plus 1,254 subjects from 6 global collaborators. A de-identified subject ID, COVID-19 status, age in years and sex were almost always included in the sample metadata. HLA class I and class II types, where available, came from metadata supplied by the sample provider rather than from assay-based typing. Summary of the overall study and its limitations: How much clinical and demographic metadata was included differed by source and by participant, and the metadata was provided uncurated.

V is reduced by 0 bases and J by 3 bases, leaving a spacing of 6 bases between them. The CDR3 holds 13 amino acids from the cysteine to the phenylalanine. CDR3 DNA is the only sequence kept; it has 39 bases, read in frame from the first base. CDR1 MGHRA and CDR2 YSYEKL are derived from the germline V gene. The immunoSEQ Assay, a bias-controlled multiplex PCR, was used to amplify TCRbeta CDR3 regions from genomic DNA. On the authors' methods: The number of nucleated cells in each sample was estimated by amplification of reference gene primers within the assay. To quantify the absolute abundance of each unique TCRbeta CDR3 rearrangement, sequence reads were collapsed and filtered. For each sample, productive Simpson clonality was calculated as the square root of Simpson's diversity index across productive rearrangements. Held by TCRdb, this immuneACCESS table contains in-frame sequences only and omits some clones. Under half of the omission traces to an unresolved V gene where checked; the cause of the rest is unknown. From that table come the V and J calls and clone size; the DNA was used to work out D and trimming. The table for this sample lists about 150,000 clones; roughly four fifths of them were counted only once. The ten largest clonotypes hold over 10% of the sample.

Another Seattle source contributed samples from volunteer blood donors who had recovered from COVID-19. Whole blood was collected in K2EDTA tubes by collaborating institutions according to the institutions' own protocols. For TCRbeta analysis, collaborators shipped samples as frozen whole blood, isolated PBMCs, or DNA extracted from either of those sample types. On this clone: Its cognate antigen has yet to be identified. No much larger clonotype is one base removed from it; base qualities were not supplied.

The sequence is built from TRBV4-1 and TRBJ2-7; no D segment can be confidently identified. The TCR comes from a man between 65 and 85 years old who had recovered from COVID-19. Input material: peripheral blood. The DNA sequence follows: TGCGCCAGCAGCCAAGAACCCTACTACGAGCAGTACTTC. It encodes CASSQEPYYEQYF.